This T cell receptor beta chain was found in a study of cytomegalovirus exposure and HLA in healthy donors. Study-level information: The 120 validation repertoires used the same platform as the 550 to 800 first-cohort repertoires (as reported by a later analysis). Study outcomes and limitations: Specificity for CMV antigens was confirmed in vitro for a few of the CMV-associated chains. Cytomegalovirus status was reportedly diagnosed by the classifier with high specificity and sensitivity.

Measured with immunoSEQ multiplex PCR; TCRdb has only the in-frame clones, and not every one. The sample holds 180,000 or so clones, approximately 86% seen once. There are 14 residues in the CDR3. V lost 4 bases to trimming and J lost 6 bases, with 16 bases between them. Germline assignment: CDR1 LNHNV and CDR2 YYDKDF (reference sequence). Points on this clone: As yet, its antigen is unknown.

Specimen: PBMCs. This chain connects TRBV15 to TRBJ2-7, with a possible D match to TRBD1 (6 bases). This sequence originates from a man aged 18 to 35 in good health and CMV-seropositive. The CDR3 here is CATSTGVSVAEQYF. CDR3 bases: TGTGCCACCAGCACAGGGGTCTCGGTTGCCGAGCAGTACTTC.